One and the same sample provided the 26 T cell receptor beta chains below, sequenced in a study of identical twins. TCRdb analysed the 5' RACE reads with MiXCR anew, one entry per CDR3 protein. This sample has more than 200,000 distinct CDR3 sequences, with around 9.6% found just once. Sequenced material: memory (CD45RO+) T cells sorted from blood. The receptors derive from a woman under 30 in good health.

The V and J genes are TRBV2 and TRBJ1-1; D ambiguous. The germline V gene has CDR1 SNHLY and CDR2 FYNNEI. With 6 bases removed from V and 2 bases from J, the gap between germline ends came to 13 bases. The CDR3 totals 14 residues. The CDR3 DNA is TGTGCCAGCAGCGCGACACAATCTAACACTGAAGCTTTCTTT. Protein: CASSATQSNTEAFF.

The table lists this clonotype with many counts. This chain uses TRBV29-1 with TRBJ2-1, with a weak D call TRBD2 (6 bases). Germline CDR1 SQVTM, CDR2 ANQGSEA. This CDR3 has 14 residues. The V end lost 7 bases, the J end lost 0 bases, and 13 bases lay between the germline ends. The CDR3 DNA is TGCAGCGGTCAGGGCGGGGTCTCCTACAATGAGCAGTTCTTC. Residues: CSGQGGVSYNEQFF.

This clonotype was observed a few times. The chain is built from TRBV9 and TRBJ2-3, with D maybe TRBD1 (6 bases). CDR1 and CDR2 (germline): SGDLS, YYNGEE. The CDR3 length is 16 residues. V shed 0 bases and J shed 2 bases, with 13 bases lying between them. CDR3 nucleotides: TGTGCCAGCAGCGTAGTTGGGGGCGCACTCACAGATACGCAGTATTTT. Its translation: CASSVVGGALTDTQYF.

The CDR3 sequence: CASRPYTDTQYF. The CDR3 DNA reads TGTGCCAGCAGGCCCTACACAGATACGCAGTATTTT. This chain connects TRBV12-3 or TRBV12-4 to TRBJ2-3; no firm D call. This CDR3 has 12 residues. The V end was cut by 6 bases, the J end by 2 bases, with 6 bases between.

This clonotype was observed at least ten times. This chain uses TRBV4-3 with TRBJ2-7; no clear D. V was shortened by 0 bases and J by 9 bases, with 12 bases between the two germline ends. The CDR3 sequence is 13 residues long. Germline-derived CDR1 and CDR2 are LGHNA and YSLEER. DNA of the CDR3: TGCGCCAGCAGCCAAGAGCGTCAGACCGGGCAGTACTTC. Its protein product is CASSQERQTGQYF.

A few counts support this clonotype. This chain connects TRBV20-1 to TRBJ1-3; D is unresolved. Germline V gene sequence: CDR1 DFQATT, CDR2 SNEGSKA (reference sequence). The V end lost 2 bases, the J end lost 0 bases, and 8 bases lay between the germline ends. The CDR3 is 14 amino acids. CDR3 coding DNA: TGCAGTGCTAGACGCGCAGTCTCTGGAAACACCATATATTTT. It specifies CSARRAVSGNTIYF.

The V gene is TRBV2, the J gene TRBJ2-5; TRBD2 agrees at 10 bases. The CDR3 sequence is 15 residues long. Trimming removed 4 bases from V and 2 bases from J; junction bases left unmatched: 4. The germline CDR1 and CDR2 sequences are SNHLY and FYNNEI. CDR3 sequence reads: CASSVSSGGQETQYF. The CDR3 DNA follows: TGTGCCAGCAGTGTCTCTAGCGGGGGACAAGAGACCCAGTACTTC. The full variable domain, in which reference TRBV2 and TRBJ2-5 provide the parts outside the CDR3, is EPEVTQTPSHQVTQMGQEVILRCVPISNHLYFYWYRQILGQKVEFLVSFYNNEISEKSEIFDDQFSVERPDGSNFTLKIRSTKLEDSAMYFCASSVSSGGQETQYFGPGTRLLVL.

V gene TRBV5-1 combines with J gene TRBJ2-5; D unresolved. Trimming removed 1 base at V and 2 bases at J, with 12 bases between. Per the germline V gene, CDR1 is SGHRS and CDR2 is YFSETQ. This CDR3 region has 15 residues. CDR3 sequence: CASSLLIGGQETQYF. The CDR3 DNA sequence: TGCGCCAGCAGCTTGTTGATTGGCGGACAAGAGACCCAGTACTTC.

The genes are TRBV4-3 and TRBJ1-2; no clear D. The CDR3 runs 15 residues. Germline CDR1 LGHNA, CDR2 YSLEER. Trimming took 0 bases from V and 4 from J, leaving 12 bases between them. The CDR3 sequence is CASSQEALSGYGYTF. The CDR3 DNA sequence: TGCGCCAGCAGCCAAGAGGCCCTATCGGGCTATGGCTACACCTTC.

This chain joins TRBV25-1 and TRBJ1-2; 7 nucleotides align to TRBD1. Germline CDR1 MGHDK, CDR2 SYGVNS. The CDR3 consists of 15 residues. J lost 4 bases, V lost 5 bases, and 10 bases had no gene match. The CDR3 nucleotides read TGTGCCAGCAGTAAAAGAGGAGACAGGGTCTATGGCTACACCTTC. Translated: CASSKRGDRVYGYTF.

The CDR3: CASSFLGGVNQPQHF. For the CDR3, the DNA is TGTGCCAGCAGTTTTTTAGGGGGCGTCAATCAGCCCCAGCATTTT. V and J are TRBV12-3 or TRBV12-4 and TRBJ1-5; 7 nucleotides align to TRBD1. Trimming removed 3 bases from V and 3 bases from J; junction bases left unmatched: 5. This CDR3 has 15 residues.

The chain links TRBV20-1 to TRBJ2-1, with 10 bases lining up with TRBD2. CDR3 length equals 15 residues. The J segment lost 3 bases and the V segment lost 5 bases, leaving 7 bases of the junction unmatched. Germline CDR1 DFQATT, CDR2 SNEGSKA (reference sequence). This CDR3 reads CSALGLALNYNEQFF. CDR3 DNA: TGCAGTGCTTTGGGACTAGCGTTAAACTACAATGAGCAGTTCTTC.

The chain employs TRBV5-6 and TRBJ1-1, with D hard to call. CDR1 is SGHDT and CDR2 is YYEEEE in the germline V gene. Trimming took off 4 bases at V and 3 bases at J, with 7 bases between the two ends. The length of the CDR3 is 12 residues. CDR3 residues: CASSIRDTEAFF. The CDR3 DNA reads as TGTGCCAGCAGCATCCGGGACACTGAAGCTTTCTTT.

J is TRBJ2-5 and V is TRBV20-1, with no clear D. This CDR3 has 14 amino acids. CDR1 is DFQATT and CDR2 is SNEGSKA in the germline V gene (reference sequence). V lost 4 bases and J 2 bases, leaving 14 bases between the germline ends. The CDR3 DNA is TGCAGTGCTACATTCTCCTCAATTCAAGAGACCCAGTACTTC. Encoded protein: CSATFSSIQETQYF.

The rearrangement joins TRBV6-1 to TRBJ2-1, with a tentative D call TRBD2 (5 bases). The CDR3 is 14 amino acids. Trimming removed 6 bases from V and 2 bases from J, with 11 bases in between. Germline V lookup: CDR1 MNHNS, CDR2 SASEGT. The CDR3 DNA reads TGTGCCAGCAGGAGCGGCGGAACCTACAATGAGCAGTTCTTC. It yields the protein CASRSGGTYNEQFF.

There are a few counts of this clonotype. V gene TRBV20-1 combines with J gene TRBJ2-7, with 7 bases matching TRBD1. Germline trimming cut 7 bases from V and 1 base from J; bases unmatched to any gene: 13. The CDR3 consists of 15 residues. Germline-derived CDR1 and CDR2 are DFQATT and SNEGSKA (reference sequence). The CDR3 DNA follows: TGCAGTGTGACCGGTTTGAAGGGGGCGTCCTACGAGCAGTACTTC. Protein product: CSVTGLKGASYEQYF.

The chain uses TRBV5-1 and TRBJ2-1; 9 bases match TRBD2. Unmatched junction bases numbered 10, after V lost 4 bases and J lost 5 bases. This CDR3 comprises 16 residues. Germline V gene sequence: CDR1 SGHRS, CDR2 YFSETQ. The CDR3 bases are TGCGCCAGCAGCCCCCAAGGGGCGGGGGGGAACAATGAGCAGTTCTTC. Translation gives CASSPQGAGGNNEQFF.

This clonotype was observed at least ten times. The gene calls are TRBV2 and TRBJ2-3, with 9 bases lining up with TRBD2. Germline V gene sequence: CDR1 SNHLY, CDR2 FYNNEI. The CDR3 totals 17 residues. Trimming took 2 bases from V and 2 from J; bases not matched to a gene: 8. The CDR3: CASSERRLADSTDTQYF. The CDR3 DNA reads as TGTGCCAGCAGTGAACGCAGACTAGCGGATTCCACAGATACGCAGTATTTT.

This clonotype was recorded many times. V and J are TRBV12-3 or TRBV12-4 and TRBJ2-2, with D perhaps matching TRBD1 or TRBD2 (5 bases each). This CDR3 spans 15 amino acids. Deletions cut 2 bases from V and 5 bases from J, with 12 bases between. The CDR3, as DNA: TGTGCCAGCAGTTTAATAGGGGAGTGGACCGGGGAGCTGTTTTTT. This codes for CASSLIGEWTGELFF.

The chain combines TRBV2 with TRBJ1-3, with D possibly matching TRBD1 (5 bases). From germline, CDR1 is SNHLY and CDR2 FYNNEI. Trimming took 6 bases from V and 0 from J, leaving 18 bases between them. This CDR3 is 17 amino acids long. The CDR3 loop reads CASRTGPQDRSGNTIYF. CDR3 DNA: TGTGCCAGCAGGACGGGACCACAGGACCGCTCTGGAAACACCATATATTTT.

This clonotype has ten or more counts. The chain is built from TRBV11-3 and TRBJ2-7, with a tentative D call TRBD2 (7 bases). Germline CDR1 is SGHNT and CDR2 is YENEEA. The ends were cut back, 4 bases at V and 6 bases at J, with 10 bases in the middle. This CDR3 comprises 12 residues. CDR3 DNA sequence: TGTGCCAGCAGCTACGGGGGGCGCGAGCAGTACTTC. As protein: CASSYGGREQYF.

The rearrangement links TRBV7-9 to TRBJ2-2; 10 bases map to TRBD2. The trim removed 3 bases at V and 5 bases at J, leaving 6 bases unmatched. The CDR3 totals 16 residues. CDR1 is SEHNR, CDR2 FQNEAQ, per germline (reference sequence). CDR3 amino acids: CASSFYSGGATGELFF. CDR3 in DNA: TGTGCCAGCAGCTTCTACAGCGGGGGGGCTACCGGGGAGCTGTTTTTT.

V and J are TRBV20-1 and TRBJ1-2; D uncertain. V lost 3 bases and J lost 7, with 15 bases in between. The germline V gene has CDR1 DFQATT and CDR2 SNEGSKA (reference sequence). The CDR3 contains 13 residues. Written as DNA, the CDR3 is TGCAGTGCTAGTCTTTCAGCGGGAGGTGGCTACACCTTC. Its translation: CSASLSAGGGYTF.

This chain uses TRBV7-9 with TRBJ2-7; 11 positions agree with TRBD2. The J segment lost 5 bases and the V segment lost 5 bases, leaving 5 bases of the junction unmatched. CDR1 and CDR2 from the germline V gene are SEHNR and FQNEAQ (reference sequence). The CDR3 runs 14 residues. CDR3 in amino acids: CASSLSGREDEQYF. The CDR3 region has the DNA TGTGCCAGCAGCCTTAGCGGGAGGGAGGACGAGCAGTACTTC.

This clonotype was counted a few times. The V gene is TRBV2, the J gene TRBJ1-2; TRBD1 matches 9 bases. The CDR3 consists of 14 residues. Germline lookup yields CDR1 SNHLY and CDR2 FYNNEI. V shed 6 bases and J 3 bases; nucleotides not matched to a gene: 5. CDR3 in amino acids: CASRKQGADYGYTF. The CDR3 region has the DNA TGTGCCAGCAGGAAACAGGGGGCCGACTATGGCTACACCTTC.

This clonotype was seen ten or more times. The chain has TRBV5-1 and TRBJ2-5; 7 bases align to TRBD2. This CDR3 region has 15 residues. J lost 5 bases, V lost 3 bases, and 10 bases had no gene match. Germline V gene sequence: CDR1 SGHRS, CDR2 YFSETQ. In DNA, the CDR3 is TGCGCCAGCAGCTATGCTGGGACTACGGCTGAGACCCAGTACTTC. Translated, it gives CASSYAGTTAETQYF.